This record looks at one T cell receptor (beta chain) sequence and its context. This entry belongs to a study of blood T cell repertoires in COVID-19. Study overall: Sample material is recorded as cDNA or gDNA derived from T cells, B-cell-depleted T cells, or PBMCs.

Data came from immunoSEQ multiplex PCR; TCRdb stores just in-frame clones and leaves some out. The sample records roughly 300,000 clones, around 81% being singletons. The origin of this receptor is a woman in her sixties or seventies with active or convalescent COVID-19. The sequencing sample was made of peripheral blood.

The CDR3 nucleotides read TGTGCCAGCAGAGCGGGGTCGCTCACCGGGGAGCTGTTTTTT. As protein: CASRAGSLTGELFF. The chain is built from TRBV28 and TRBJ2-2, with 7 nucleotides matching TRBD2. V trimming: 6 bases; J trimming: 4 bases; junction bases outside the gene matches: 5. The CDR3 sequence is 14 residues long. In germline, CDR1 is MDHEN, CDR2 SYDVKM.